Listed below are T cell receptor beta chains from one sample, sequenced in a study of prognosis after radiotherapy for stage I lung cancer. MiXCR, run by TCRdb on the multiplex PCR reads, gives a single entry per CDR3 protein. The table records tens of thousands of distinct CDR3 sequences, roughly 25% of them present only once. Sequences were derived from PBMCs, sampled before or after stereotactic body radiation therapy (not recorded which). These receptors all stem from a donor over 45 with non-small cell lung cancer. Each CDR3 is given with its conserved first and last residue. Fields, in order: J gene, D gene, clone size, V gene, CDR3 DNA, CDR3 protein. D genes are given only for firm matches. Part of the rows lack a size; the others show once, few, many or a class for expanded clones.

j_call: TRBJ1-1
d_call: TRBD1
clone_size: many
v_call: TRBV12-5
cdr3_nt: TGTGCTAGTAGGCGGGACAGGGGGACTGAAGCTTTCTTT
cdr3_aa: CASRRDRGTEAFF

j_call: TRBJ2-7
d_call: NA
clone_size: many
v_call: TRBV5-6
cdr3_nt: TGTGCCAGCAGCTCCCCTAGGGGTAGCGAGCAGTACTTC
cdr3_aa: CASSSPRGSEQYF

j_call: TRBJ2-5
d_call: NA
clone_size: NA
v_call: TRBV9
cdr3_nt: TGTGCCAGCAGCCGGGTAACAGGGTGTTTGGAGACCCAGTACTTC
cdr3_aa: CASSRVTGCLETQYF

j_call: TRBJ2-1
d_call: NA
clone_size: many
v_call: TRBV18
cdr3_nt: TGTGCCAGCTCACCACTGGCGGGTCTCTGGAATGAGCAGTTCTTC
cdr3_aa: CASSPLAGLWNEQFF

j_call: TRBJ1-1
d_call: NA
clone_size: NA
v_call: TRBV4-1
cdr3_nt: TGCGCCAGCAGCCAAAGAATAGGTTTGAAGGACAAAGCTTTCTTT
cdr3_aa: CASSQRIGLKDKAFF

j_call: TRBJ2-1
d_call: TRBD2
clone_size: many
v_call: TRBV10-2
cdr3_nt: TGCGCCTCTCAGGGGGAGCTAGCGGGGTTTGAGCAGTTCTTC
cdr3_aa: CASQGELAGFEQFF

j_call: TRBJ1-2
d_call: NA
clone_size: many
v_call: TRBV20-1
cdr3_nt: TGCAGTGCTAGCCCCAACAGGGCGGAGGACTATGGCTACACCTTC
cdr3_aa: CSASPNRAEDYGYTF

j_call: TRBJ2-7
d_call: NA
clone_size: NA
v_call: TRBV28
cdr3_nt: TGTGTCAGCTTCCCTGTGGGAGAGTCTCACGAGCAGTACTTC
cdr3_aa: CVSFPVGESHEQYF

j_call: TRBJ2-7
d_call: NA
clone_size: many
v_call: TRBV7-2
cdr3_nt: TGTGCCAGCAGCCCTGCATATCTCGAGCAGTACTTC
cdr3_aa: CASSPAYLEQYF

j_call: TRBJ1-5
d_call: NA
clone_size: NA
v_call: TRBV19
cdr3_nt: TGTGCCAGTACTTGGGTGACGGACGGTGATTCCATCAATCAGCCCCAGCATTTT
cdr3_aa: CASTWVTDGDSINQPQHF

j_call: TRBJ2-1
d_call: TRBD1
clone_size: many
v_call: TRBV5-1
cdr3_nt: TGCGCCAGCAAGGAGCGGCAGGGGGAAAATGAGCAGTTCTTC
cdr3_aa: CASKERQGENEQFF

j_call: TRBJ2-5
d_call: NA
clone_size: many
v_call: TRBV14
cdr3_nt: TGTGCCAGCAGCCAAGTTGCAGAGACCCAGTACTTC
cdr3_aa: CASSQVAETQYF

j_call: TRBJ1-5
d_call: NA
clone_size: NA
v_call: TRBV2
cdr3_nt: TGTGCCAGCGGATTTACAGGTGGTAGCAATCAGCCCCATCATTTT
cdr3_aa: CASGFTGGSNQPHHF

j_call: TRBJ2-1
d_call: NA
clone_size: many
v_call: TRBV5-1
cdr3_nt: TGCGCCAGCAGCCTCGCTCCACAGAATGAGCAGTTCTTC
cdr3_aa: CASSLAPQNEQFF

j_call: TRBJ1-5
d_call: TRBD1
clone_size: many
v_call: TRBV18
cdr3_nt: TGTGCCAGCTCACCCCAGGACAGGGCAAATCAGCCCCAGCATTTT
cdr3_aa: CASSPQDRANQPQHF

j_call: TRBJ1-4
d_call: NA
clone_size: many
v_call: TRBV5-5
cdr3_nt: TGTGCCAGCAGCTTGTTCTTAGAGAATGAAAAACTGTTTTTT
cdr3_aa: CASSLFLENEKLFF

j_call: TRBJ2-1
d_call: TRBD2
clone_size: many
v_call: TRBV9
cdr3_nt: TGTGCCAGCAGCGCAGCGGGAGGAAGGAATGAGCAGTTCTTC
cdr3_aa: CASSAAGGRNEQFF

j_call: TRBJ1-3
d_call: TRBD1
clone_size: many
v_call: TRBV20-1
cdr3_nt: TGCAGTGCTAGCCCCTCGACAGGGGCGGGAAACACCATATATTTT
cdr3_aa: CSASPSTGAGNTIYF

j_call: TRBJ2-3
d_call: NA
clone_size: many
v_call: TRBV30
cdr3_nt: TGTGCCTGGAGTGGGGGCCGGGGTAGCACAGATACGCAGTATTTT
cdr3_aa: CAWSGGRGSTDTQYF

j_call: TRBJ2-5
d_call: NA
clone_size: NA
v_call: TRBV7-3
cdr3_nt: TGTGCCAGCAGAAAAGGGGTTTCAGAGACCCAGTACTTC
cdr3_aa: CASRKGVSETQYF

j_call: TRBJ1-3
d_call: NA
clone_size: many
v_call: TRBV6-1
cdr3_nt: TGTGCCAGCGGGGGCAGCTCTGGAAACACCATATATTTT
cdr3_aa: CASGGSSGNTIYF

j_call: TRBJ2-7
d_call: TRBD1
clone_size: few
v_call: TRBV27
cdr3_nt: TGTGCCAGCAGTTTGTACTCAGGGGGTACCGAGCAGTACTTC
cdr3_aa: CASSLYSGGTEQYF

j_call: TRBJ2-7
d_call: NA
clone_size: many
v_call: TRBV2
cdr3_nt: TGTGCCAGCAGTGAATCCAGCGCGTACTCCTACGAGCAGTACTTC
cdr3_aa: CASSESSAYSYEQYF

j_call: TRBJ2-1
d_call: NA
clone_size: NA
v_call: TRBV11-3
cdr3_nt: TGTGCCAGCAGCCACTCAAAAGGGAATGAGCAGTTCTTC
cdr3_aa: CASSHSKGNEQFF

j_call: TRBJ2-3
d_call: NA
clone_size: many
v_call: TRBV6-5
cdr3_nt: TGTGCCAGCAGTTACAGGGGGAGCACAGATACGCAGTATTTT
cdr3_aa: CASSYRGSTDTQYF

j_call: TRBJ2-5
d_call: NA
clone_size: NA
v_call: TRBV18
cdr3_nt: TGTGCCAGCTCACCACCGGTGATAGAGACCCAGTACTTC
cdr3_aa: CASSPPVIETQYF

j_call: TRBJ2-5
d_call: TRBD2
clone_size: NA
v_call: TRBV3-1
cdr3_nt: TGTGCCAGCAGCCAAGAGACTAGGCGGGAGGGCCGGGAGACCCAGTACTTC
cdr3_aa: CASSQETRREGRETQYF

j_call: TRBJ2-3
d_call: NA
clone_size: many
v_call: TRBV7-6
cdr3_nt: TGTGCCAGCAGCTCTCTTTGGACAGATACGCAGTATTTT
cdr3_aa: CASSSLWTDTQYF

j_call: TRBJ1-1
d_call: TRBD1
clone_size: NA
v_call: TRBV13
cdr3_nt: TGTGCCAGCAGCACTAGGGACAGGGAGGTCATCGCTGAAGCTTTCTTT
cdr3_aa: CASSTRDREVIAEAFF

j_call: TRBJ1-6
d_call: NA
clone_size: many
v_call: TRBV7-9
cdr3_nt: TGTGCCAGCAGCTTCGTCAATTCACCCCTCCACTTT
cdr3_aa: CASSFVNSPLHF

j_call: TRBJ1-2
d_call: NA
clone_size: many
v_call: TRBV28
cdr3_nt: TGTGCCAGCTCCACAGGGTATGGCTACACCTTC
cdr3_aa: CASSTGYGYTF

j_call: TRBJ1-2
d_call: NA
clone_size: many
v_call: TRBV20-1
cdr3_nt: TGCAGTGCTAGAGATGGCGGGGGAAGAGGCTACACCTTC
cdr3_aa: CSARDGGGRGYTF

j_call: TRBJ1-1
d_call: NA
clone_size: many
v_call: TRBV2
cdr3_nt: TGTGCCAGCAGTGTCCAGAGGACTGAAGCTTTCTTT
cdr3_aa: CASSVQRTEAFF

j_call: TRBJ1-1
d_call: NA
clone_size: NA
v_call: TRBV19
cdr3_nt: TGTGCCAGTAGTCCCCGGATGGGTGGCACTGAAGCTTTCTTT
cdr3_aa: CASSPRMGGTEAFF

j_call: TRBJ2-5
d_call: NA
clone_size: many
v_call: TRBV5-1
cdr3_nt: TGCGCCAGCCTTCCTGGGTCGGGGGTCCAAGAGACCCAGTACTTC
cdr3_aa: CASLPGSGVQETQYF

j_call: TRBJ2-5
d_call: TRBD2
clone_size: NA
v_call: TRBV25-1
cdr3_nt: TGTGCCAGCATAAGGGTTGGGGGGGTGACCCAGTACTTC
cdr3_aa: CASIRVGGVTQYF

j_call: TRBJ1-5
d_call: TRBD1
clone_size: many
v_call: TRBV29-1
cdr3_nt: TGCAGCGTTGAATCCGGACAGGGGGATCAGCCCCAGCATTTT
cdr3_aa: CSVESGQGDQPQHF